Listed below are T cell receptor beta chains from one sample, sequenced in a study of cytomegalovirus exposure and HLA in healthy donors. TCRdb's copy holds only in-frame clones and misses some; the assay was immunoSEQ multiplex PCR. The sample contains around 99,000 clones, over 70% of which appear only once. The sequenced sample consisted of PBMCs. Every receptor here comes from a man younger than 45 in good health and CMV-seronegative. Each CDR3 is given with its conserved first and last residue. A D gene is named only where the DNA matches it firmly. Where a row states a size, it is once, few, many or the class of an expanded clone; other rows omit it.

D gene,J gene,V gene,clone size,CDR3 length,CDR3 DNA,CDR3 protein
TRBD1,TRBJ2-5,TRBV29-1,once,14,TGCAGCGTTGAATCAGGACAGGGGGCCGAGACCCAGTACTTC,CSVESGQGAETQYF
-,TRBJ2-3,TRBV15,once,16,TGTGCCACCAGCAGGGGGGGGCGGGGCGGCACAGATACGCAGTATTTT,CATSRGGRGGTDTQYF
-,TRBJ1-1,TRBV5-1,-,14,TGCGCCAGCAGCTTGTTAGGGGAGAACACTGAAGCTTTCTTT,CASSLLGENTEAFF
-,TRBJ1-3,TRBV13,-,14,TGTGCCAGCACCTTTCCCTCCTCTGGAAACACCATATATTTT,CASTFPSSGNTIYF
-,TRBJ1-1,TRBV27,once,14,TGTGCCAGCAGTTCCTATCCTAGGAACACTGAAGCTTTCTTT,CASSSYPRNTEAFF
TRBD1,TRBJ1-1,TRBV5-1,once,14,TGCGCCAGCAGCACCACAGGGGGCGGGACTGAAGCTTTCTTT,CASSTTGGGTEAFF
-,TRBJ2-3,TRBV7-6,-,16,TGTGCCAGCAGTCCCCGCCGGGGGTCTAGCACAGATACGCAGTATTTT,CASSPRRGSSTDTQYF
TRBD2,TRBJ2-3,TRBV6-4,-,15,TGTGCCAGCAGTGACCGGGGCGGGGGGCCAGATACGCAGTATTTT,CASSDRGGGPDTQYF
TRBD1,TRBJ1-5,TRBV28,-,16,TGTGCCAGCAGCCCCTCGGGACAGGGTAACAATCAGCCCCAGCATTTT,CASSPSGQGNNQPQHF
TRBD2,TRBJ2-7,TRBV10-2,-,16,TGCGCCAGCAGTCCAAGTAGGACTAGCGGTTCCTACGAGCAGTACTTC,CASSPSRTSGSYEQYF
TRBD2,TRBJ2-3,TRBV7-7,-,13,TGTGCTAGCAGCTTAGCGGGACTGGATACGCAGTATTTT,CASSLAGLDTQYF
-,TRBJ2-5,TRBV30,-,11,TGTGCCTGGGTGGCCCAAGAGACCCAGTACTTC,CAWVAQETQYF
-,TRBJ1-4,TRBV18,-,13,TGTGCCAGCTCATCTGCAACTAATGAAAAACTGTTTTTT,CASSSATNEKLFF
-,TRBJ1-1,TRBV28,few,11,TGTGCCAGCAGTTGGCGGGCTGAAGCTTTCTTT,CASSWRAEAFF
-,TRBJ1-2,TRBV6-1,-,12,TGTGCCAGCAGGGGGCCTACTGGGAGCTACACCTTC,CASRGPTGSYTF
TRBD2,TRBJ2-1,TRBV6-1,-,15,TGTGCCAGCAGTGCCCGGACTAGCGGGTACAATGAGCAGTTCTTC,CASSARTSGYNEQFF